This TCR beta chain was identified in a study of human T cells and chemical hapten exposure. This clonotype came up many times. TCRdb called the RACE reads again in MiXCR, with one record for every CDR3 protein. The sample has approximately 25,000 distinct CDR3 sequences, more than 8% seen once. The time point: patch test 2, 6 weeks after DPC sensitization. Treatment indicated: therapeutic diphenylcyclopropenone sensitization with weekly scalp DPC. V gave up 9 bases and J gave up 0 bases, with 11 bases separating them. Germline V gives CDR1 SEHNR, CDR2 FQNEAQ (reference sequence). There are 13 residues in the CDR3.

The sequencing used whole blood, collected in connection with sensitization to the hapten diphenylcyclopropenone (DPC). This receptor was taken from a man under 40 with alopecia areata. Some clones in this sample may be carry-over from other donors' samples. The chain uses TRBV7-9 and TRBJ2-5; D not certain. CDR3 DNA sequence: TGTGCCAGTAGCCCCCCTCACCAAGAGACCCAGTACTTC. This codes for CASSPPHQETQYF.